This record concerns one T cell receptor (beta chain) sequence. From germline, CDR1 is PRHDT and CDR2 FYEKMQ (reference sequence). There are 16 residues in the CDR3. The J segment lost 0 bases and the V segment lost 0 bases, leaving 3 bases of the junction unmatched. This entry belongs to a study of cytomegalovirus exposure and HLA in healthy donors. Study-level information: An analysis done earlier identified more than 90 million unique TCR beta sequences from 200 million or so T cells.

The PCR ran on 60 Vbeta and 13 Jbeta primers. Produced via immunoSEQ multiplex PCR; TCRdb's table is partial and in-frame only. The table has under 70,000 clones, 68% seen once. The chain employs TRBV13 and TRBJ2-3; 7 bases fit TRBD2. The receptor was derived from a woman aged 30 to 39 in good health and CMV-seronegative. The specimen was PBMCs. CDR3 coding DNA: TGTGCCAGCAGCTTAGGCGGACTAGTAAGCACAGATACGCAGTATTTT. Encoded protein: CASSLGGLVSTDTQYF.